The present entry profiles one T cell receptor (beta chain) with its context. Which antigen it targets is not known. It has no much larger one-base neighbor in the sample; base qualities were not kept. Each collaborating institution followed its own protocols to collect whole blood in K2EDTA tubes. For TCRbeta analysis, collaborators shipped samples in one of three forms: frozen whole blood, isolated PBMCs, or DNA extracted from either of those sample types. The entry originates in a study of blood T cell repertoires in COVID-19 (dated by TCRdb to about 2020). The study in broad terms: Collaborator samples came from the United States, Italy and Spain and covered acute and convalescent phases of COVID-19. A freely available public database, intended as a resource for researchers studying the immune response to SARS-CoV-2, is where the repertoires were released. Subjects who had been exposed to COVID-19, were actively infected with it, or had recovered from it provided the deeply sampled blood TCRbeta repertoires that made up the dataset. The material from the prospective study consisted of cDNA or gDNA derived from T cells, B-cell-depleted T cells, or PBMCs. Sample metadata almost always included a de-identified subject ID, COVID-19 status, age in years and sex. The samples were drawn from two sources: the first 160 participants of the ongoing ImmuneRACE study, and fewer than 1,500 subjects contributed by 6 global collaborators. Where available, HLA class I and class II types were taken from metadata supplied by the sample provider and were not determined by assay-based typing.

TCRbeta CDR3 regions were amplified from genomic DNA by means of the immunoSEQ Assay, a bias-controlled multiplex PCR. The original pipeline was this. Within the assay, amplification of reference gene primers was used to estimate how many nucleated cells each sample contained. Sequence reads were collapsed and filtered to measure the absolute abundance of every unique TCRbeta CDR3 rearrangement. For each sample, productive Simpson clonality was calculated as the square root of Simpson's diversity index over productive rearrangements. TCRdb re-hosts the immuneACCESS table, in-frame sequences only. Its copies lack some clones; in the studies checked, an unresolved V gene accounts for under half of them, and the cause for the rest is not known. The D gene and trimming were derived from the DNA, and the V and J assignments and clone size from that table. The sample table lists about 130,000 clones, about 86% of them with a count of one. Together, the top ten hold about 8.4% of the sample.

CDR1 and CDR2 were assigned from the germline V gene as KGHSH and LQKENI. The CDR3 measures 15 amino acids from cysteine to phenylalanine. Only CDR3 DNA remains: 45 bases, in frame from the first base. Trimming takes 8 bases off V and 0 bases off J; junction bases not matched to a gene: 7. The full study reports these points: How much clinical and demographic metadata was included differed by source and by participant, and the metadata was provided uncurated.

The source is a woman aged 55-70 years with active or convalescent COVID-19. This sequence uses TRBV18 and TRBJ1-3, with 7 bases aligning to TRBD1. Sequencing was carried out using peripheral blood. CDR3 reads: CASLRDRDSGNTIYF. The bases read TGTGCCAGCCTCCGAGACAGGGACTCTGGAAACACCATATATTTT.